The clone carrying this T cell receptor (beta chain) came up a few times. Its target is not known. Time point indicated: after dendritic cell vaccination, including at tumor progression/relapse. Patients had residual fresh-frozen tumor tissue and more than two years of survival data. CDR1 and CDR2 (germline): MRHNA, SNTAGT. The CDR3 consists of 15 residues. J gave up 5 bases and V 2 bases, and 4 bases lay outside the gene matches. The record originates from a study of glioma-infiltrating T cells after dendritic cell vaccination. Study-level results: Longer survival after dendritic cell vaccination followed higher pretreatment TIL content.

The assay was immunoSEQ multiplex PCR, and TCRdb's table has in-frame clones only and misses some. The sample lists about 90,000 clones, roughly 87% seen once, with less than 8% in the top ten. The chain recombines TRBV6-4 with TRBJ2-1; 9 bases are a match to TRBD2. The input for sequencing was blood, taken after dendritic cell vaccination. This TCR came from a human donor with glioblastoma. DNA for the CDR3: TGTGCCAGCAGTGACGGGCTAGCGGGGCACAATGAGCAGTTCTTC. Its translation: CASSDGLAGHNEQFF.